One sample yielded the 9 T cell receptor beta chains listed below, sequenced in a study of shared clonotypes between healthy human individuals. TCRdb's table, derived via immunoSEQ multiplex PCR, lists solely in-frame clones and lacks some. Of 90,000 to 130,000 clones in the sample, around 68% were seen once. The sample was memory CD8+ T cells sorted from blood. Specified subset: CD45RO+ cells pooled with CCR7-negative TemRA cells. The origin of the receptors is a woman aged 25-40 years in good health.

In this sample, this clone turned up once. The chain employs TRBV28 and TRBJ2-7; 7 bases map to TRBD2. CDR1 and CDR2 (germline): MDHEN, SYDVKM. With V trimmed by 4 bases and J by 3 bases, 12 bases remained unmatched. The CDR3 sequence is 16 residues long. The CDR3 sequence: CASSCRAGEIDYEQYF. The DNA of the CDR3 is TGTGCCAGCAGTTGCAGGGCGGGAGAAATTGACTACGAGCAGTACTTC.

CDR3 coding DNA: TGCAGCGTTGAAAGGTTCCAGGGCACATCCTACAATGAGCAGTTCTTC. Translated, it gives CSVERFQGTSYNEQFF. The genes are TRBV29-1 and TRBJ2-1, with D tentatively TRBD1 (5 bases). The CDR3 is made up of 16 amino acids. The germline V and J ends were trimmed by 2 bases and 1 base, with 15 bases remaining between them. CDR1 is SQVTM, CDR2 ANQGSEA, per germline.

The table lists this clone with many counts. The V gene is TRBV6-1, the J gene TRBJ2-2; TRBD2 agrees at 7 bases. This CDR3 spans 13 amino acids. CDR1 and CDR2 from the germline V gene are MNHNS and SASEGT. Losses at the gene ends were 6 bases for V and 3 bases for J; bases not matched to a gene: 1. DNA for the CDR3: TGTGCCAGCAGGGGGAGGGACACCGGGGAGCTGTTTTTT. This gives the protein CASRGRDTGELFF.

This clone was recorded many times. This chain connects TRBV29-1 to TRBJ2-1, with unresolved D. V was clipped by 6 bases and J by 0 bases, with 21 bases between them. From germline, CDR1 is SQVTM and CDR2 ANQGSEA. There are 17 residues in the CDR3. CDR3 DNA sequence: TGCAGCGTCGTAGATGCGACGGGCCGGAGCTCCTACAATGAGCAGTTCTTC. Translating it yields CSVVDATGRSSYNEQFF.

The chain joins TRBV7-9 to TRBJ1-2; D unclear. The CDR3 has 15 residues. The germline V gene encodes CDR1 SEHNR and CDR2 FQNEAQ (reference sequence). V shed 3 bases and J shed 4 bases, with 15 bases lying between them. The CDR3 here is CASSLGARASYGYTF. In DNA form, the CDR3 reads TGTGCCAGCAGCTTGGGTGCCCGGGCCTCCTATGGCTACACCTTC. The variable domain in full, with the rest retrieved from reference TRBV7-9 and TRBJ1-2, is DTGVSQNPRHKITKRGQNVTFRCDPISEHNRLYWYRQTLGQGPEFLTYFQNEAQLEKSRLLSDRFSAERPKGSFSTLEIQRTEQGDSAMYLCASSLGARASYGYTFGSGTRLTVV.

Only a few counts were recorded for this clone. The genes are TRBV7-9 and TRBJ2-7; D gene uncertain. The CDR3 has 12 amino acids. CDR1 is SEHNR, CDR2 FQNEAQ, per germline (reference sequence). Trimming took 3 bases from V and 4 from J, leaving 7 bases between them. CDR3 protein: CASSFVVYEQYF. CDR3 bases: TGTGCCAGCAGCTTCGTGGTGTACGAGCAGTACTTC.

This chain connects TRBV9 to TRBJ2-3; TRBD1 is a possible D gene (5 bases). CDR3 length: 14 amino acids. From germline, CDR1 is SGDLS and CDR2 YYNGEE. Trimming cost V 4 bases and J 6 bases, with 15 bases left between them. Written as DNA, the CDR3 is TGTGCCAGCAGCCCGGACACGGCGCTGGATACGCAGTATTTT. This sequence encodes CASSPDTALDTQYF.

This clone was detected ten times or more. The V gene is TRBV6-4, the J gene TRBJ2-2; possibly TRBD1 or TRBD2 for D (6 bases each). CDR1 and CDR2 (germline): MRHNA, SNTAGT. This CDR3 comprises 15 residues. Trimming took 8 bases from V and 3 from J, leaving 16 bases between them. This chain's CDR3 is CASGQQGGDTGELFF. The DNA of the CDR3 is TGTGCCAGCGGGCAACAGGGAGGCGACACCGGGGAGCTGTTTTTT.

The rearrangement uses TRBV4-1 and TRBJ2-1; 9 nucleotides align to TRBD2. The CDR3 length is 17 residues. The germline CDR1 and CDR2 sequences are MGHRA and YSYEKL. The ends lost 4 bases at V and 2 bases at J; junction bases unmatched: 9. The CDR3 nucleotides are TGCGCCAGCAGCCGAGGCCTTAGCGGGGGAGCCTACAATGAGCAGTTCTTC. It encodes CASSRGLSGGAYNEQFF.